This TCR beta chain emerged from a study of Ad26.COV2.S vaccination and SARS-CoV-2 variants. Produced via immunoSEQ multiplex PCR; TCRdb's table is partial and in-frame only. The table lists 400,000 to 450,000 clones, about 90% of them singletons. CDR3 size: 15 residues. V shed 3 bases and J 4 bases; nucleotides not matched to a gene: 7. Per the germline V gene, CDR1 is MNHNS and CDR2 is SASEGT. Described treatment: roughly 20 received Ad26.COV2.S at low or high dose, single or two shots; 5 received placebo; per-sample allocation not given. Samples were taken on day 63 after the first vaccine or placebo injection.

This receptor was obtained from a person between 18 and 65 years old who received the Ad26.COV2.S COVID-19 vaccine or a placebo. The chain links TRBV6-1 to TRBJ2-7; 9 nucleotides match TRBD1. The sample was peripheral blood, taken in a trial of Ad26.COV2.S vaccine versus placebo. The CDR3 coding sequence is TGTGCCAGCAGTGAGATCTCCGGGACAGGGTACGAGCAGTACTTC. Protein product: CASSEISGTGYEQYF.